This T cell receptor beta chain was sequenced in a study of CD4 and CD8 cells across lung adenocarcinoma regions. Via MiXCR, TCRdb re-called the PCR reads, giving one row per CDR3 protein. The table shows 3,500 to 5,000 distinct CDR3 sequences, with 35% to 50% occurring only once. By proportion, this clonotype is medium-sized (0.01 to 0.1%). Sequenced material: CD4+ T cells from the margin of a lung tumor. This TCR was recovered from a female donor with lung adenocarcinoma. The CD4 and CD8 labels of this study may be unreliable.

CDR3 coding DNA: TGCGCCAGCAGCTTGGGGCGGGAGTACGGCAATGAGCAGTTCTTC. Amino acids: CASSLGREYGNEQFF. The chain links TRBV5-1 to TRBJ2-1; 7 bases agree with TRBD2. The CDR3 is made up of 15 amino acids. With 0 bases clipped from V and 6 bases from J, the junction kept 6 bases outside the gene matches. Germline loops: CDR1 SGHRS, CDR2 YFSETQ.